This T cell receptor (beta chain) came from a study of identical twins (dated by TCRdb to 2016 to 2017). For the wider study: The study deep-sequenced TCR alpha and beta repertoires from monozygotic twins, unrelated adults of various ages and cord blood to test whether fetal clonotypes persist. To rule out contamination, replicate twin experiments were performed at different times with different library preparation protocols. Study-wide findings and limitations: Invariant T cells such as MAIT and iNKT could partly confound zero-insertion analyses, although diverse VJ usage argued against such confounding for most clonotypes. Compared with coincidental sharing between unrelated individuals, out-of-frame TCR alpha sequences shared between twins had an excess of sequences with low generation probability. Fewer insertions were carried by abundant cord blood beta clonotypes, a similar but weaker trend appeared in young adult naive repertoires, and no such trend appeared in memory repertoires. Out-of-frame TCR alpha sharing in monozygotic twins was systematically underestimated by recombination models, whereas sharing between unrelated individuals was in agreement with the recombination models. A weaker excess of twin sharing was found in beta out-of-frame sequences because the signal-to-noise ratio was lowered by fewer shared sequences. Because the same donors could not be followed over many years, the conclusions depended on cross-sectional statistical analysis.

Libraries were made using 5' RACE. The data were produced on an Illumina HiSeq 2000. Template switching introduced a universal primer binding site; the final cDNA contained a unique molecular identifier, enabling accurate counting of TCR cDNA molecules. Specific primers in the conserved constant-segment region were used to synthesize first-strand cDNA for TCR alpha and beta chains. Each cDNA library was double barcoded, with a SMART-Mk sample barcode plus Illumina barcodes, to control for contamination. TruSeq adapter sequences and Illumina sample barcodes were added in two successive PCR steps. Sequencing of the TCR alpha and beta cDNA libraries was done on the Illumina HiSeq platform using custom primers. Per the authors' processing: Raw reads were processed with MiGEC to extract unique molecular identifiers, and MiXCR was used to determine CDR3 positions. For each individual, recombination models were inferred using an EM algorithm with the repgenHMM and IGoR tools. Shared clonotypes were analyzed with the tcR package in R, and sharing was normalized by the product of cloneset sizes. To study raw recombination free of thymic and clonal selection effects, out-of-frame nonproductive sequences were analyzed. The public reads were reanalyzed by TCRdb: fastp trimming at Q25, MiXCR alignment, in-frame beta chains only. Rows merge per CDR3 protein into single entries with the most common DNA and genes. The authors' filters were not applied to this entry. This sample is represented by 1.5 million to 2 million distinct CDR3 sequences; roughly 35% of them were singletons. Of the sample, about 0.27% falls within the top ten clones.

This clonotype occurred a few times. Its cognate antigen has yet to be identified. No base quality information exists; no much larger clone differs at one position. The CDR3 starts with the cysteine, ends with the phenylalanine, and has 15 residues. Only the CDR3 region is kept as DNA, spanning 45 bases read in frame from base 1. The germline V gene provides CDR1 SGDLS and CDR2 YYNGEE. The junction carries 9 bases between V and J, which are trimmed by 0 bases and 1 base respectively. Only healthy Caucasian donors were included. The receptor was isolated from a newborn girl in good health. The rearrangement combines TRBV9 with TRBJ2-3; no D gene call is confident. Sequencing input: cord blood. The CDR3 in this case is CASSVGLLGTDTQYF. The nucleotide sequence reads TGTGCCAGCAGCGTAGGATTGTTGGGCACAGATACGCAGTATTTT.